What follows are 17 T cell receptor beta chains derived from one specimen sequenced in a study of T cell repertoires in cytomegalovirus infection (dated by TCRdb to 2018 to 2020). The sequencing machine was an Illumina HiSeq 1500. TCRdb took the public reads, trimmed them with fastp at Q25, ran MiXCR for clone calling and kept in-frame beta chains. Rows merge per CDR3 protein into single entries with the most common DNA and genes. The sample table records roughly 140,000 distinct CDR3 sequences; about 25% of these occur just once. 9.5% to 12% of the sample is held by the ten biggest clonotypes. Input material: PBMCs. These TCRs come from a human donor in good health (CMV status not recorded). Some clones in this sample may be carry-over from other donors' samples.

This chain uses TRBV19 with TRBJ2-4, with D maybe TRBD1 (6 bases). Germline V gene sequence: CDR1 LNHDA, CDR2 SQIVND (reference sequence). The CDR3 consists of 16 residues. The V end lost 6 bases, the J end lost 0 bases, and 15 bases lay between the germline ends. The CDR3 nucleotides read TGTGCCAGTAGCCGTAGGGACATTATAGCCAAAAACATTCAGTACTTC. This translates into CASSRRDIIAKNIQYF.

Points on this clonotype: This may stem from a read error, because a much larger clone lies one nucleotide away. The rearrangement uses TRBV28 and TRBJ1-1; 10 positions match TRBD1. The CDR3 is made up of 18 amino acids. Germline CDR1 is MDHEN and CDR2 is SYDVKM. With 3 bases clipped from V and 0 bases from J, the junction kept 10 bases outside the gene matches. CDR3 DNA: TGTGCCAGCAGTTTGAGGGGGACAGGGGTGTTCATGAACACTGAAGCTTTCTTT. This gives the protein CASSLRGTGVFMNTEAFF. Full variable domain (missing parts from reference TRBV28 and TRBJ1-1): DVKVTQSSRYLVKRTGEKVFLECVQDMDHENMFWYRQDPGLGLRLIYFSYDVKMKEKGDIPEGYSVSREKKERFSLILESASTNQTSMYLCASSLRGTGVFMNTEAFFGQGTRLTVV.

This clonotype appeared a few times. The rearrangement links TRBV29-1 to TRBJ2-1; 10 bases line up with TRBD2. This CDR3 comprises 13 residues. Per the germline V gene, CDR1 is SQVTM and CDR2 is ANQGSEA. V was clipped by 7 bases and J by 1 base; unmatched bases: 1. CDR3 loop: CSGSGRSYNEQFF. The DNA of the CDR3 is TGCAGCGGTAGCGGGAGGTCCTACAATGAGCAGTTCTTC.

The chain combines TRBV5-4 with TRBJ2-5, with D unresolved. V dropped 0 bases and J dropped 4 bases, with 13 bases sitting between them. CDR3 size: 15 residues. Germline CDR1 SGHNT, CDR2 YYREEE (reference sequence). For the CDR3, the DNA is TGTGCCAGCAGCTTGGAACGGAACTGGTTAGAGACCCAGTACTTC. Translation gives CASSLERNWLETQYF.

A remark on this clonotype: The final CDR3 position lacks the conserved phenylalanine or tryptophan, pointing to a likely read error. The chain has TRBV7-2 and TRBJ2-1; maybe TRBD2 (6 bases). Per the germline V gene, CDR1 is SGHTA and CDR2 is FQGNSA. The CDR3 has 15 amino acids. V was shortened by 7 bases and J by 1 base, with 14 bases between the two germline ends. The CDR3 coding sequence is TGTGCCAGCAACCAGAGGCGGGGATCCTACAATGAGCAGTTCTAC. Its translation: CASNQRRGSYNEQFY.

The chain recombines TRBV7-4 with TRBJ1-1; 10 bases line up with TRBD1. Trimming removed 2 bases from V and 1 base from J; junction bases left unmatched: 7. The CDR3 extends over 17 amino acids. Germline V gene data show CDR1 as SGHVT and CDR2 as SQSDAQ. CDR3 in DNA: TGTGCCAGCAGCTTAATGACAGGGGGCGTGAGGAACACTGAAGCTTTCTTT. This sequence encodes CASSLMTGGVRNTEAFF.

This clonotype turned up a few times. The J gene is TRBJ2-2, the V gene TRBV11-2; 10 nucleotides agree with TRBD1. Germline V lookup: CDR1 SGHAT, CDR2 FQNNGV. The CDR3 is made up of 18 amino acids. V was pared by 3 bases and J by 6 bases, with 13 bases of the junction left unmatched. The CDR3 loop reads CASSLAGPGQGLSGELFF. In nucleotides, the CDR3 is TGTGCCAGCAGCTTGGCGGGCCCGGGACAGGGGTTGTCCGGGGAGCTGTTTTTT.

This clonotype has only a few counts. CDR3 DNA sequence: TGTGCCAGCACCAAAATACAGGGGAACACTGAAGCTTTCTTT. Amino acids: CASTKIQGNTEAFF. This sequence joins TRBV27 and TRBJ1-1; perhaps TRBD1 as D (6 bases). In germline, CDR1 is MNHEY, CDR2 SMNVEV (reference sequence). The CDR3 runs 14 residues. Trimming removed 7 bases from V and 1 base from J, with 13 bases in between.

This clonotype was seen only a few times. This chain joins TRBV25-1 and TRBJ2-2, with 9 bases fitting TRBD1. In germline, CDR1 is MGHDK, CDR2 SYGVNS. This CDR3 has 15 residues. With V trimmed by 7 bases and J by 7 bases, 10 bases remained unmatched. The CDR3 spells CASTTGQGRGGELFF. The DNA for the CDR3 is TGTGCCAGCACCACTGGACAGGGGAGGGGCGGGGAGCTGTTTTTT.

The rearrangement links TRBV3-1 to TRBJ2-1; 11 positions match TRBD2. The CDR3 length is 16 residues. In germline, CDR1 is LGHDT, CDR2 YNNKEL (reference sequence). The J segment lost 9 bases and the V segment lost 3 bases, leaving 10 bases of the junction unmatched. The CDR3 region is CASSHIAGGKSGEQFF. Here the CDR3 DNA reads TGTGCCAGCAGCCATATAGCGGGAGGGAAATCGGGTGAGCAGTTCTTC.

Only a few counts were recorded for this clonotype. The V call is TRBV27, the J call TRBJ2-7, with TRBD1 identical over 11 bases. The V gene's germline CDR1 is MNHEY and CDR2 SMNVEV (reference sequence). V gave up 6 bases and J gave up 6 bases; unmatched junction bases: 7. The length of the CDR3 is 14 residues. The CDR3, as DNA: TGTGCCAGCAGACCGGGACAGGGGGGCCCCGAGCAGTACTTC. This sequence encodes CASRPGQGGPEQYF.

This clonotype was detected many times. The gene calls are TRBV7-2 and TRBJ2-1; a possible D gene is TRBD2 (6 bases). This CDR3 has 15 amino acids. Per germline, CDR1 SGHTA and CDR2 FQGNSA. The V end lost 0 bases, the J end lost 2 bases, and 8 bases lay between the germline ends. The DNA of the CDR3 is TGTGCCAGCAGCTTAGCGGGCGGGACCTACAATGAGCAGTTCTTC. Translated: CASSLAGGTYNEQFF.

Ten or more counts support this clonotype. The V gene is TRBV20-1, the J gene TRBJ2-1; D is perhaps TRBD2 (5 bases). CDR3 size: 14 residues. The germline V and J ends were trimmed by 2 bases and 4 bases, with 12 bases remaining between them. The V gene's germline CDR1 is DFQATT and CDR2 SNEGSKA (reference sequence). CDR3 region: CSARSGSGYNEQFF. The CDR3 bases are TGCAGTGCTAGATCGGGGTCAGGTTACAATGAGCAGTTCTTC.

This clonotype was counted many times. This chain uses TRBV6-5 with TRBJ2-7; D not certain. V lost 0 bases to trimming and J lost 0 bases, with 6 bases between them. The CDR3 has 14 residues. The V gene's germline CDR1 is MNHEY and CDR2 SVGAGI. The CDR3 here is CASSYSPSSYEQYF. The CDR3 coding sequence is TGTGCCAGCAGTTACTCGCCCAGCTCCTACGAGCAGTACTTC.

There are a few counts of this clonotype. The chain links TRBV6-2 or TRBV6-3 to TRBJ1-1; D remains unclear. Germline CDR1 is MNHEY and CDR2 is SVGEGT. Trimming removed 4 bases at V and 2 bases at J, with 8 bases between. The CDR3 covers 13 residues. This CDR3 is CASSFWVNTEAFF. As DNA, the CDR3 is TGTGCCAGCAGTTTCTGGGTTAACACTGAAGCTTTCTTT.

This clonotype has at least ten counts. The chain combines TRBV7-2 with TRBJ2-5, with D unresolved. V was shortened by 1 base and J by 4 bases, with 4 bases between the two germline ends. This CDR3 comprises 12 residues. The V gene's germline CDR1 is SGHTA and CDR2 FQGNSA. CDR3 sequence: CASSLGRETQYF. The CDR3 nucleotides read TGTGCCAGCAGCTTAGGTAGAGAGACCCAGTACTTC.

This clonotype has only a few counts. The chain joins TRBV7-2 to TRBJ1-5, with a tentative D call TRBD1 (5 bases). There are 14 residues in the CDR3. The germline gives CDR1 SGHTA, CDR2 FQGNSA. V was pared by 1 base and J by 11 bases, with 15 bases between. The CDR3 DNA is TGTGCCAGCAGCTTAGTAGGGACCTTCGGGGCCCAGCATTTT. Its protein is CASSLVGTFGAQHF.